The 10 T cell receptor beta chains reported below all come from one sample, sequenced in a study of CD8+ T cells in alopecia areata. Extracted RNA was reverse transcribed, and the resulting cDNA served as sequencing template. Assay: immunoSEQ multiplex PCR; the TCRdb copy retains only in-frame clones and omits some. The sample consists of 110,000 to 150,000 clones, around three fifths of them appearing once. The sequenced sample was CD4+ T cells sorted from blood, obtained at week 0. All receptors derive from a human donor with alopecia areata.

This chain connects TRBV30 to TRBJ2-7; 7 bases are a match to TRBD1. CDR1 is GTSNPN and CDR2 is SVGIG in the germline V gene (reference sequence). This CDR3 comprises 13 residues. Trimming at V came to 2 bases and at J to 2 bases, leaving 3 bases not matched to a gene. The CDR3 DNA is TGTGCCTGGAGTCAGGGGGTGGCCTACGAGCAGTACTTC. This codes for CAWSQGVAYEQYF.

V usage is TRBV6-6 and J usage is TRBJ2-3, with 7 bases identical to TRBD2. The length of the CDR3 is 14 residues. The germline V gene has CDR1 MNHNY and CDR2 SVGAGI (reference sequence). V gave up 6 bases and J gave up 2 bases; unmatched junction bases: 5. CDR3: CASRPGGTTDTQYF. CDR3 nucleotide sequence: TGTGCCAGCAGGCCCGGGGGGACCACAGATACGCAGTATTTT.

The gene calls are TRBV19 and TRBJ2-7, with 8 nucleotides matching TRBD2. Germline CDR1 LNHDA, CDR2 SQIVND (reference sequence). V shed 4 bases, J shed 2 bases, and the junction held 4 bases outside the gene matches. The CDR3 spans 14 residues. CDR3 DNA sequence: TGTGCCAGTAGTAGCGTGCGGGAGGCCTACGAGCAGTACTTC. This gives the protein CASSSVREAYEQYF.

V is TRBV5-5 and J is TRBJ2-7; no firm D call. CDR1 and CDR2 from the germline V gene are SGHKS and YYEKEE (reference sequence). Trimming removed 0 bases from V and 7 bases from J, with 11 bases in between. CDR3 length: 13 residues. CDR3: CASSLGAVGEQYF. For the CDR3, the DNA is TGTGCCAGCAGCTTGGGGGCGGTCGGGGAGCAGTACTTC.

This clone appeared a few times. Here the CDR3 reads CSVAGTEGTEAFF. In nucleotides, the CDR3 is TGCAGCGTCGCCGGGACAGAGGGCACTGAAGCTTTCTTT. The V gene is TRBV29-1, the J gene TRBJ1-1, with 7 bases lining up with TRBD1. The ends lost 6 bases at V and 4 bases at J; junction bases unmatched: 8. The CDR3 has 13 residues. CDR1 SQVTM and CDR2 ANQGSEA come from the germline V gene.

The chain recombines TRBV29-1 with TRBJ1-4; D gene unclear. This CDR3 has 13 amino acids. Trimming removed 7 bases at V and 3 bases at J, with 12 bases between. Germline values: CDR1 SQVTM, CDR2 ANQGSEA. CDR3: CSASDLPNEKLFF. DNA of the CDR3: TGCAGCGCATCAGACCTACCTAATGAAAAACTGTTTTTT.

This rearrangement joins TRBV9 to TRBJ2-2; D remains ambiguous. The CDR3 spans 14 residues. V lost 4 bases, J lost 3 bases, and 10 bases lay in between. Germline V gene data show CDR1 as SGDLS and CDR2 as YYNGEE. CDR3 residues: CASSPNVHTGELFF. The CDR3 DNA is TGTGCCAGCAGCCCAAATGTCCACACCGGGGAGCTGTTTTTT.

The CDR3 loop reads CASSAKVPDSGNTIYF. The DNA of the CDR3 is TGTGCCAGCAGTGCGAAAGTGCCCGACTCTGGAAACACCATATATTTT. The V call is TRBV6-1, the J call TRBJ1-3; D not resolved. With 4 bases removed from V and 0 bases from J, the gap between germline ends came to 13 bases. Germline assignment: CDR1 MNHNS and CDR2 SASEGT. The length of the CDR3 is 16 residues.

The rearrangement links TRBV19 to TRBJ2-3, with D unclear. The ends were cut back, 5 bases at V and 4 bases at J, with 7 bases in the middle. CDR1 is LNHDA and CDR2 is SQIVND in the germline V gene (reference sequence). The CDR3 covers 12 residues. In DNA, the CDR3 is TGTGCCAGTAGTGCCAACGCAGATACGCAGTATTTT. It encodes CASSANADTQYF.

In its sample, this clone was seen once. The chain recombines TRBV7-3 with TRBJ1-2; 12 bases map to TRBD1. The CDR3 has 14 residues. Germline trimming cut 4 bases from V and 8 bases from J; bases unmatched to any gene: 5. CDR1 is SGHTA and CDR2 is FQGTGA in the germline V gene. The DNA for the CDR3 is TGTGCCAGCAGCTCGGGACAGGGGGCTGACGGCTACACCTTC. It specifies CASSSGQGADGYTF.